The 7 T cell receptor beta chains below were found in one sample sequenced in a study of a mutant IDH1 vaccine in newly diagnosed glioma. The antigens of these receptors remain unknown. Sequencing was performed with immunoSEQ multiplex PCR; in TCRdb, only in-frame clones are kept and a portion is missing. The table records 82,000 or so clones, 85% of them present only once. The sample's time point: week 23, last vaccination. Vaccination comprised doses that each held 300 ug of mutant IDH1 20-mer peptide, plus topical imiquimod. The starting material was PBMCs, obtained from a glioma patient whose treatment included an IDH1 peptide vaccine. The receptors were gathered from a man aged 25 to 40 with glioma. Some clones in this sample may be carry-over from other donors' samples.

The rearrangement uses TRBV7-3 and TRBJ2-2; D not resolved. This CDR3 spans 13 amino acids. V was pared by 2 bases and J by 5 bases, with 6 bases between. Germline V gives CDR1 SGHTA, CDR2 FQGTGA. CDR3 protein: CASSLSLTGELFF. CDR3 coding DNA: TGTGCCAGCAGCTTATCGTTGACCGGGGAGCTGTTTTTT.

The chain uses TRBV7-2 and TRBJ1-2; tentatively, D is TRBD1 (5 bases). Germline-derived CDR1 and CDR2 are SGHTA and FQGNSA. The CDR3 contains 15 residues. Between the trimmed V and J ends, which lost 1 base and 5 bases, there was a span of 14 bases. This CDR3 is CASSLEEGPLYGYTF. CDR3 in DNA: TGTGCCAGCAGCTTAGAAGAGGGGCCCCTTTATGGCTACACCTTC.

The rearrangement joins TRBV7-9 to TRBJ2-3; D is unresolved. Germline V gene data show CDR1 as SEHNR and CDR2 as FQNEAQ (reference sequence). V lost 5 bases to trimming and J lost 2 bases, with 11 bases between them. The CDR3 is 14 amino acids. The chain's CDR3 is CASSLNTFTDTQYF. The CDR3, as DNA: TGTGCCAGCAGCCTTAATACCTTCACAGATACGCAGTATTTT.

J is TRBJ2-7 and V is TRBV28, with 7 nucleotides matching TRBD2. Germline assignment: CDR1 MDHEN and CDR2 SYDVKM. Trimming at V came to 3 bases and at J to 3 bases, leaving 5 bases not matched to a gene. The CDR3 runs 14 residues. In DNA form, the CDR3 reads TGTGCCAGCAGTTTTAGCGGGCCCGTCTACGAGCAGTACTTC. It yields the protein CASSFSGPVYEQYF.

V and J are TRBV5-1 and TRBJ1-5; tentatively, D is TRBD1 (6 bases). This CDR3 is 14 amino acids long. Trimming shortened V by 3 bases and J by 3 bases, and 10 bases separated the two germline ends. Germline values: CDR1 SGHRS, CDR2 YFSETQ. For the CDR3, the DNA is TGCGCCAGCAGCTCAGGGGAGGACAATCAGCCCCAGCATTTT. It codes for CASSSGEDNQPQHF.

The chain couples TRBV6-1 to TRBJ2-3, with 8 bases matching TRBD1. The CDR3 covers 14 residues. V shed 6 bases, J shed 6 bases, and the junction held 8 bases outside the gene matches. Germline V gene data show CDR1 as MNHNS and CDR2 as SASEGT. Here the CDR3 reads CASSPGQEGDTQYF. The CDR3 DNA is TGTGCCAGCAGCCCGGGACAGGAAGGGGATACGCAGTATTTT.

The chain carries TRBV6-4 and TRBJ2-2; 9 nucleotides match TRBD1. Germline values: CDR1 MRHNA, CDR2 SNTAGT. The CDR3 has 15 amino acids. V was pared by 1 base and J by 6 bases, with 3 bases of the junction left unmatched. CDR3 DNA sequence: TGTGCCAGCAGTGACTGGGACAGGGTCCCCGGGGAGCTGTTTTTT. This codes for CASSDWDRVPGELFF.